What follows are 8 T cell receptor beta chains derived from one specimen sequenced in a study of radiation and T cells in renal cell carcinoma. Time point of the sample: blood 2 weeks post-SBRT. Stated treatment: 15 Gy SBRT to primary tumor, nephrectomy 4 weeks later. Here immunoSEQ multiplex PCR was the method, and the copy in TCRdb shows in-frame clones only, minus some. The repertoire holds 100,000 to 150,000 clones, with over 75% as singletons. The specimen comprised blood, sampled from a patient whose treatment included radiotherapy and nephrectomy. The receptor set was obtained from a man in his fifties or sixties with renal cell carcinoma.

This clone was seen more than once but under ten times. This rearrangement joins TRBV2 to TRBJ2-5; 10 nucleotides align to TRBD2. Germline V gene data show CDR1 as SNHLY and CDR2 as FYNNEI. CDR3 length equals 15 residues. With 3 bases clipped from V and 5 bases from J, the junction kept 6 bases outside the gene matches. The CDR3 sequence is CASSDRSGGAETQYF. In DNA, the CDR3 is TGTGCCAGCAGTGATCGAAGCGGGGGGGCTGAGACCCAGTACTTC.

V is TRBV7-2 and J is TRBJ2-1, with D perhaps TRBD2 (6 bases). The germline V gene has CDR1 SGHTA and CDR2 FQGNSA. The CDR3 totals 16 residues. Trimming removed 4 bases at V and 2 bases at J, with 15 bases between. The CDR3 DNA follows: TGTGCCAGCAGCTCCGTCGCGGGATTAGCCTACAATGAGCAGTTCTTC. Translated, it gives CASSSVAGLAYNEQFF. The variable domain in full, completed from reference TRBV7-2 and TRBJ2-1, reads GAGVSQSPSNKVTEKGKDVELRCDPISGHTALYWYRQSLGQGLEFLIYFQGNSAPDKSGLPSDRFSAERTGGSVSTLTIQRTQQEDSAVYLCASSSVAGLAYNEQFFGPGTRLTVL.

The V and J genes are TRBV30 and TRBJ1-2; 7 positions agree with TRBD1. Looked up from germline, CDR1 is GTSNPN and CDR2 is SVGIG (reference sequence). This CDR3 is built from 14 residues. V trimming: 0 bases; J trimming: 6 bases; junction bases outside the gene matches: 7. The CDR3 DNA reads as TGTGCCTGGAGTGTACCCTGGGACAGTCATGGCTACACCTTC. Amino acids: CAWSVPWDSHGYTF.

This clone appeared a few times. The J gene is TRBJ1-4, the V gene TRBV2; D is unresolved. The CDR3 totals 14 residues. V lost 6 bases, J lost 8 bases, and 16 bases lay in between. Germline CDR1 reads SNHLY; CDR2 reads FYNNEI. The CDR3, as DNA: TGTGCCAGCAGGGTCAGGATGCTAGAGGAAAAACTGTTTTTT. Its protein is CASRVRMLEEKLFF. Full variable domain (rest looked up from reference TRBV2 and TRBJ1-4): EPEVTQTPSHQVTQMGQEVILRCVPISNHLYFYWYRQILGQKVEFLVSFYNNEISEKSEIFDDQFSVERPDGSNFTLKIRSTKLEDSAMYFCASRVRMLEEKLFFGSGTQLSVL.

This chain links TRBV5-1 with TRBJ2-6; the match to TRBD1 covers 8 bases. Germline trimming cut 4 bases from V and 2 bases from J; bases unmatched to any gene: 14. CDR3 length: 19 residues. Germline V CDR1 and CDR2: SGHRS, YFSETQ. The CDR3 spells CASSPRGDRSFTGANVLTF. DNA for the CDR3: TGCGCCAGCAGCCCGAGGGGGGACAGGTCTTTCACTGGGGCCAACGTCCTGACTTTC.

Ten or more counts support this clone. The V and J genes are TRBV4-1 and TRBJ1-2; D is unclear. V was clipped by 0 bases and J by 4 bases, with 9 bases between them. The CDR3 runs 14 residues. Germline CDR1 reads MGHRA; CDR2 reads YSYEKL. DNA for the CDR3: TGCGCCAGCAGCCAAGACGTCCTAACCTATGGCTACACCTTC. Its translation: CASSQDVLTYGYTF.

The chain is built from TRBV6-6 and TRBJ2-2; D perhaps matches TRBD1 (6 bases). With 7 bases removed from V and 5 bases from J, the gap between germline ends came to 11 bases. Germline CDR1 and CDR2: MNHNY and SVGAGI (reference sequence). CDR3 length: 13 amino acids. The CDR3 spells CASNKQGTGELFF. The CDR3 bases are TGTGCCAGCAACAAACAGGGAACCGGGGAGCTGTTTTTT.

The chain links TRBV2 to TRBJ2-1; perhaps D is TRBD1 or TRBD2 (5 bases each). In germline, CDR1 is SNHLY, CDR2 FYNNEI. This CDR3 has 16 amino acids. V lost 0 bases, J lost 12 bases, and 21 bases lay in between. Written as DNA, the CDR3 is TGTGCCAGCAGTGAAGCCAGGCCGGGACCCCCACCGCGGCAGTTCTTC. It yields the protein CASSEARPGPPPRQFF.